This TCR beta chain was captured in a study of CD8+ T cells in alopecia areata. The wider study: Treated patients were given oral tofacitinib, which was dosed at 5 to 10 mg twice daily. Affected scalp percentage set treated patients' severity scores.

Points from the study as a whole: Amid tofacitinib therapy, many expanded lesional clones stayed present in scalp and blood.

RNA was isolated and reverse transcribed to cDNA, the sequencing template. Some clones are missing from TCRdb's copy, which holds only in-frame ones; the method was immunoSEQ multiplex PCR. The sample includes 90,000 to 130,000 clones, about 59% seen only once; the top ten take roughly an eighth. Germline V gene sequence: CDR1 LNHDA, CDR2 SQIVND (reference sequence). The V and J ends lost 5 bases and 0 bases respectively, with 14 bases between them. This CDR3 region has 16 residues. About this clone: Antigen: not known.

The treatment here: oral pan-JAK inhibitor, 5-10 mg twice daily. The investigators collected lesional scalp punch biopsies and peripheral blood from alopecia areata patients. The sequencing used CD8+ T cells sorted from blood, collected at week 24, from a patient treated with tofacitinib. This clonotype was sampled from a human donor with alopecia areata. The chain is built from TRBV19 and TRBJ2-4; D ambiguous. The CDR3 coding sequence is TGTGCCAGTAGTCCTGGGCTCCCCGTAGCCAAAAACATTCAGTACTTC. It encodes CASSPGLPVAKNIQYF.